The clone carrying this T cell receptor beta chain has more than one count but fewer than ten. What it recognizes is unknown. H&E slides confirmed each diagnosis, reviewed by two pathologists independently. The V gene lost 0 bases and the J gene lost 5 bases, with 12 bases spanning the gap. Per germline, CDR1 SGDLS and CDR2 YYNGEE. This CDR3 comprises 15 residues. Some clones are missing from TCRdb's copy, which holds only in-frame ones; the method was immunoSEQ multiplex PCR. Among around 9,100 clones listed, 70% to 90% were seen once. The data originate from a study of immune evolution from preneoplasia to lung adenocarcinoma. Regarding the study as a whole: From normal lung to invasive adenocarcinoma, top clone frequencies appeared to decrease. T cell clonality was higher in KRAS-mutant than EGFR-mutant or wild-type nodules.

V and J are TRBV9 and TRBJ2-1; D could derive from TRBD1 or TRBD2 (5 bases each). The sequence came from a person between 65 and 79 years old with lung adenocarcinoma. The sample was FFPE minimally invasive lung adenocarcinoma tissue. In nucleotides, the CDR3 is TGTGCCAGCAGCGTAGCCGGGGCCGGACACAATGAGCAGTTCTTC. It encodes CASSVAGAGHNEQFF.